The clone carrying this TCR beta chain appeared a few times. What it binds is unknown. Other DNA sequences within the sample encode an identical CDR3. The authors sorted CD4+ naive, central memory, regulatory and stem cell-like memory cells via CD45RO/CCR7/CD25/CD127/CD95/CD27. The data were obtained in a study of beta chain features in type 1 diabetes. Study-wide points: The naive, central memory and Treg TCRB repertoires of patients appeared to be more similar to one another than those of healthy donors. A pattern of fewer insertions and more deletions at VDJ junctions was seen in type 1 diabetes patients. Shortening of TCRB CDR3s, moderate but significant, appeared in all four CD4+ subsets of Type 1 diabetes patients.

Every bit of the isolated RNA underwent reverse transcription, so sequencing read expressed TCRB transcripts. The data were produced by immunoSEQ multiplex PCR, yet TCRdb's version contains in-frame clones alone and is incomplete. Of 500,000 to 650,000 clones in the sample, around an eighth are singletons; the top ten hold roughly 0.11%. CDR1 and CDR2 from the germline V gene are GTSNPN and SVGIG (reference sequence). This CDR3 spans 13 amino acids. V was cut by 4 bases and J by 0 bases, with 8 bases left in between. The specimen was naive CD4+ T cells from blood. The TCR comes from a man aged 25-45 years with type 1 diabetes. The chain uses TRBV30 and TRBJ2-3; no reliable D call. The CDR3 region has the DNA TGTGCCTGGAAACACTCTAGCACAGATACGCAGTATTTT. Amino acid sequence: CAWKHSSTDTQYF.